These 15 T cell receptor beta chains were sequenced from one sample in a study of blood T cell repertoires in COVID-19. The repertoire was sequenced with immunoSEQ multiplex PCR; TCRdb's copy has only in-frame clones and lacks some. This sample has about 180,000 clones; about 87% occur once, and the top ten carry around 1.5%. The sequenced sample was peripheral blood. The receptors come from a woman aged 50 to 60 with acute or convalescent COVID-19.

The rearrangement uses TRBV5-6 and TRBJ1-2, with D hard to call. The germline V and J ends were trimmed by 1 base and 4 bases, with 14 bases remaining between them. Germline lookup yields CDR1 SGHDT and CDR2 YYEEEE. This CDR3 has 15 residues. CDR3 sequence reads: CASSLPGSGTYGYTF. DNA of the CDR3: TGTGCCAGCAGCTTGCCCGGTTCAGGAACCTATGGCTACACCTTC. The full variable domain, in which reference TRBV5-6 and TRBJ1-2 provide the parts outside the CDR3, is DAGVTQSPTHLIKTRGQQVTLRCSPKSGHDTVSWYQQALGQGPQFIFQYYEEEERQRGNFPDRFSGHQFPNYSSELNVNALLLGDSALYLCASSLPGSGTYGYTFGSGTRLTVV.

This chain links TRBV7-3 with TRBJ2-7, with 8 positions matching TRBD1. Germline CDR1 reads SGHTA; CDR2 reads FQGTGA. With V trimmed by 2 bases and J by 3 bases, 0 bases remained unmatched. This CDR3 contains 13 residues. CDR3 region: CASSLGTGYEQYF. In nucleotides, the CDR3 is TGTGCCAGCAGCTTAGGGACAGGCTACGAGCAGTACTTC.

The J gene is TRBJ1-2, the V gene TRBV6-5; tentatively, D is TRBD1 (5 bases). Trimming took 7 bases from V and 8 from J, leaving 11 bases between them. The CDR3 runs 11 residues. Per the germline V gene, CDR1 is MNHEY and CDR2 is SVGAGI. CDR3 bases: TGTGCCAGCAACGGGGGGAGCGGCTACACCTTC. Translation: CASNGGSGYTF.

The chain employs TRBV24-1 and TRBJ1-2, with D unresolved. Germline loops: CDR1 KGHDR, CDR2 SFDVKD. The CDR3 totals 11 residues. V lost 5 bases and J lost 8, with 8 bases in between. The CDR3 nucleotides are TGTGCCACCAGTGCCGGTCGGGGCTACACCTTC. Translated: CATSAGRGYTF.

The V call is TRBV6-5, the J call TRBJ1-2, with TRBD1 matching 7 bases. V lost 5 bases, J lost 4 bases, and 4 bases stayed unmatched. The CDR3 is 13 amino acids. From germline, CDR1 is MNHEY and CDR2 SVGAGI. The CDR3 spells CASSIGQVYGYTF. The CDR3 nucleotides read TGTGCCAGCAGTATCGGACAGGTCTATGGCTACACCTTC.

This clone was seen only a few times. This chain joins TRBV11-3 and TRBJ1-2; D not resolved. This CDR3 is 13 amino acids long. The V end was cut by 4 bases, the J end by 3 bases, with 9 bases between. Germline V lookup: CDR1 SGHNT, CDR2 YENEEA. The CDR3 coding sequence is TGTGCCAGCAGCTCTGAACTGGACTATGGCTACACCTTC. It codes for CASSSELDYGYTF.

The V call is TRBV7-8, the J call TRBJ2-7, with D maybe TRBD1 (6 bases). Germline V lookup: CDR1 SGHVS, CDR2 FQNEAQ. CDR3 length: 15 amino acids. V lost 1 base and J 7 bases, leaving 17 bases between the germline ends. This CDR3 reads CASSLGMDSTMEQYF. CDR3 DNA: TGTGCCAGCAGCTTAGGAATGGACAGCACGATGGAGCAGTACTTC.

The J gene is TRBJ1-2, the V gene TRBV7-9; D is unresolved. Trimming left V 6 bases short and J 7 bases short, with 12 bases between. Germline CDR1 and CDR2: SEHNR and FQNEAQ (reference sequence). The CDR3 totals 12 residues. The CDR3 nucleotides are TGTGCCAGCAGTACGCGGGATACTGGCTACACCTTC. Translating it yields CASSTRDTGYTF.

This clone was seen a handful of times. The chain carries TRBV5-5 and TRBJ2-3; 10 positions match TRBD1. V shed 4 bases and J 6 bases; nucleotides not matched to a gene: 2. The germline V gene encodes CDR1 SGHKS and CDR2 YYEKEE (reference sequence). The CDR3 contains 13 residues. This chain's CDR3 is CASSGTGADTQYF. In DNA, the CDR3 is TGTGCCAGCAGCGGGACAGGGGCGGATACGCAGTATTTT.

The CDR3 loop is CASSVRGTTNTGELFF. The CDR3, as DNA: TGTGCCAGCAGCGTACGAGGGACAACGAACACCGGGGAGCTGTTTTTT. This rearrangement joins TRBV9 to TRBJ2-2; possibly TRBD1 for D (6 bases). Germline V gene data show CDR1 as SGDLS and CDR2 as YYNGEE. This CDR3 contains 16 residues. V was trimmed by 1 base and J by 0 bases, leaving 10 bases between them.

The chain is built from TRBV6-5 and TRBJ2-7; TRBD2 aligns across 10 bases. CDR1 is MNHEY, CDR2 SVGAGI, per germline. The CDR3 is 15 amino acids. J was trimmed by 6 bases and V by 0 bases; bases with no gene match: 5. CDR3 bases: TGTGCCAGCAGTTACTCGGCTAGCGGGAGATCCGAGCAGTACTTC. Its protein is CASSYSASGRSEQYF.

The gene calls are TRBV9 and TRBJ1-1; no firm D call. V was cut by 0 bases and J by 10 bases, with 10 bases left in between. The CDR3 has 12 amino acids. The germline CDR1 and CDR2 sequences are SGDLS and YYNGEE. The DNA of the CDR3 is TGTGCCAGCAGCGTAGGGACTAGCCCAGCTTTCTTT. This encodes CASSVGTSPAFF.

V usage is TRBV5-1 and J usage is TRBJ2-1; 9 nucleotides match TRBD2. CDR3 length: 14 amino acids. Germline CDR1 is SGHRS and CDR2 is YFSETQ. Trimming at V came to 0 bases and at J to 7 bases, leaving 2 bases not matched to a gene. CDR3 nucleotide sequence: TGCGCCAGCAGCTTGGTAGCGGGAGCGAATGAGCAGTTCTTC. This codes for CASSLVAGANEQFF.

This clone was found a few times. One end of the junction does not line up with germline, which may come from a read error. The chain combines TRBV12-3 or TRBV12-4 with TRBJ1-5, with unresolved D. The CDR3 loop spans 13 amino acids. CDR3 DNA: TGTGCCAGCAGTTTTGAGGAACTTCAGCCCCAACATTTT. It yields the protein CASSFEELQPQHF.

The chain employs TRBV9 and TRBJ2-2; 8 bases fit TRBD1. This CDR3 region has 17 residues. Per the germline V gene, CDR1 is SGDLS and CDR2 is YYNGEE. The trim removed 0 bases at V and 3 bases at J, leaving 7 bases unmatched. The CDR3 loop reads CASSVASTGDDTGELFF. The DNA of the CDR3 is TGTGCCAGCAGCGTAGCCTCGACAGGGGATGACACCGGGGAGCTGTTTTTT.